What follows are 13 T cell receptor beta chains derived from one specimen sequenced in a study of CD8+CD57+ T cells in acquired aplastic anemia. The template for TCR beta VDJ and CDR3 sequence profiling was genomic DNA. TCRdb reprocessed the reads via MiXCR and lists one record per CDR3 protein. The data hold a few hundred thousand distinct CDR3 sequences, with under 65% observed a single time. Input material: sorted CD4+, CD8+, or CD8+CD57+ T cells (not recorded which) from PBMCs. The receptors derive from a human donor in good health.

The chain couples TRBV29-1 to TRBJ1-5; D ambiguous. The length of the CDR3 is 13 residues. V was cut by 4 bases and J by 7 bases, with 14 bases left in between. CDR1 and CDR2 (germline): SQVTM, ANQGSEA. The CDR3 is CSVGLGGGQPQHF. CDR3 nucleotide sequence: TGCAGCGTTGGATTAGGAGGAGGACAGCCCCAGCATTTT.

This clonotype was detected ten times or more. The CDR3 sequence is CASSQAGSYEQYF. DNA for the CDR3: TGTGCCAGCAGCCAAGCGGGCTCCTACGAGCAGTACTTC. The chain is built from TRBV3-1 and TRBJ2-7; the D is unclear. Trimming cost V 1 base and J 0 bases, with 4 bases left between them. Germline values: CDR1 LGHDT, CDR2 YNNKEL (reference sequence). This CDR3 has 13 residues.

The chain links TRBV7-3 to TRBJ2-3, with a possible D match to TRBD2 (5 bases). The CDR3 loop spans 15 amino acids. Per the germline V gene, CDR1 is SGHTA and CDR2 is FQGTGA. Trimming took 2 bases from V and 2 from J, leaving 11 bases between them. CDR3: CASSLQAVLTDTQYF. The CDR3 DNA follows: TGTGCCAGCAGCTTACAAGCGGTCCTCACAGATACGCAGTATTTT.

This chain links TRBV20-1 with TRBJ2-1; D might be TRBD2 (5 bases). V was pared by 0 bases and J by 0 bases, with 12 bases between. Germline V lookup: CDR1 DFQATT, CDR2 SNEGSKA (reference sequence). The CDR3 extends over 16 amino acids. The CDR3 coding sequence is TGCAGTGCTAGAGATTATCTTGGGAGCTCCTACAATGAGCAGTTCTTC. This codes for CSARDYLGSSYNEQFF.

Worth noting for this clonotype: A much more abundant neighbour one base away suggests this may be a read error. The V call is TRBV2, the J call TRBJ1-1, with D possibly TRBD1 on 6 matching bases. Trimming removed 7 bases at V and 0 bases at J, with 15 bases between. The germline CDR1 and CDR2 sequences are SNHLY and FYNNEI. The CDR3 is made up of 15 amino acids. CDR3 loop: CASIPGGGLNTEAFF. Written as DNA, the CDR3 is TGTGCCAGCATTCCCGGGGGCGGCCTGAACACTGAAGCTTTCTTT.

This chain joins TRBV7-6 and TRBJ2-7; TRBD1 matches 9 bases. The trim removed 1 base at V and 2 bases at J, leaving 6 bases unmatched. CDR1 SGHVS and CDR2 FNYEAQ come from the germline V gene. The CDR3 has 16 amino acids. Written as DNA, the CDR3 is TGTGCCAGCAGCTTAGGTACGACAGGGGGTGCCTACGAGCAGTACTTC. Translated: CASSLGTTGGAYEQYF.

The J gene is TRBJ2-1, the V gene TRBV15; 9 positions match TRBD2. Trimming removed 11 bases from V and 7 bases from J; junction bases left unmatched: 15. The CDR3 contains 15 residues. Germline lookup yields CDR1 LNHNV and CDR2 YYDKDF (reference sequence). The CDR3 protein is CASLAAGGPWNEQFF. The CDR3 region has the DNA TGTGCCTCCCTAGCGGCGGGAGGGCCTTGGAATGAGCAGTTCTTC.

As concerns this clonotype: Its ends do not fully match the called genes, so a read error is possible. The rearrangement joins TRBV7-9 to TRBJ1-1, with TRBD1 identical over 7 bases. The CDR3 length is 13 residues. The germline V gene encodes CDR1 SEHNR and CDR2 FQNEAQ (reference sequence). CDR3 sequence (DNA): TGTGCCAGCAGCTTTTTGACAGGGAGGGATGCAGTCTTT. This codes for CASSFLTGRDAVF. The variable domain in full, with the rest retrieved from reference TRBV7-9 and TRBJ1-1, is DTGVSQNPRHKITKRGQNVTFRCDPISEHNRLYWYRQTLGQGPEFLTYFQNEAQLEKSRLLSDRFSAERPKGSFSTLEIQRTEQGDSAMYLCASSFLTGRDAVFGQGTRLTVV.

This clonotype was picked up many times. CDR3 region: CASSQGGYEQFF. The CDR3 bases are TGCGCCAGCAGCCAGGGGGGGTATGAGCAGTTCTTC. The chain links TRBV4-3 to TRBJ2-1, with TRBD2 identical over 7 bases. Trimming took 3 bases from V and 8 from J; bases not matched to a gene: 1. The CDR3 covers 12 residues. Germline CDR1 is LGHNA and CDR2 is YSLEER.

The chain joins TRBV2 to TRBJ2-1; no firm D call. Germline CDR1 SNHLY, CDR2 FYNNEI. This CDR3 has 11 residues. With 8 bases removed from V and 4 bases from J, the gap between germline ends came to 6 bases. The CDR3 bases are TGTGCCAGCGACCGATACAATGAGCAGTTCTTC. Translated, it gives CASDRYNEQFF.

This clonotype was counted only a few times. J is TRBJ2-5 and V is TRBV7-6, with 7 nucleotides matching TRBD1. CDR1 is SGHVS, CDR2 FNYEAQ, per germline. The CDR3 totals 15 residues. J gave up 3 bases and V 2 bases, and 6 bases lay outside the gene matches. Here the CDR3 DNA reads TGTGCCAGCAGCTTACTCCGGGACAGAGAAGAGACCCAGTACTTC. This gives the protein CASSLLRDREETQYF.

The CDR3, as DNA: TGCAGCGTTGAAGATCTTACGCGAGCGTCCTCCGGGCAGTACTTC. It codes for CSVEDLTRASSGQYF. The chain uses TRBV29-1 and TRBJ2-7; the D is unclear. The CDR3 loop spans 15 amino acids. Germline loops: CDR1 SQVTM, CDR2 ANQGSEA. V lost 0 bases and J lost 9, with 21 bases in between.

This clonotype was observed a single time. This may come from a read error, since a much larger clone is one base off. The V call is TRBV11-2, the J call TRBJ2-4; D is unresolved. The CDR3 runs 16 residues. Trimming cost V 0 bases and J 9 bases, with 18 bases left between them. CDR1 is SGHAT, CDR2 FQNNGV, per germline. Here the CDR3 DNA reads TGTGCCAGCAGCTTAGAATGGACCAAAGAAGAAGGCATTCAGTACTTC. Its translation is CASSLEWTKEEGIQYF.